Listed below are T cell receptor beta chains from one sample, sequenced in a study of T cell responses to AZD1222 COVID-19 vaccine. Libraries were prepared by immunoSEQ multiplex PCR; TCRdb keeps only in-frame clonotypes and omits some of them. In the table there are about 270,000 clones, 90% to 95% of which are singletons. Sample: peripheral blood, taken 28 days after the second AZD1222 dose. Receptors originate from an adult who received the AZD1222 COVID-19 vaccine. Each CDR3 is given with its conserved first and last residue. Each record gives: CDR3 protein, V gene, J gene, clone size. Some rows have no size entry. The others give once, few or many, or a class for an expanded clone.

CDR3: CASKGEPTNTEAFF
V: TRBV7-3
J: TRBJ1-1
size: -

CDR3: CASRSTGIVQYF
V: TRBV12-3/TRBV12-4
J: TRBJ2-7
size: -

CDR3: CASSLVTSNYGYTF
V: TRBV7-2
J: TRBJ1-2
size: -

CDR3: CASSLGGGVGGYTF
V: TRBV28
J: TRBJ1-2
size: -

CDR3: CASSLEGGGTEAFF
V: TRBV5-1
J: TRBJ1-1
size: -

CDR3: CASRRLAGLYEQYF
V: TRBV6-5
J: TRBJ2-7
size: -

CDR3: CASSSSTGGNQPQHF
V: TRBV28
J: TRBJ1-5
size: -

CDR3: CASSATGWETQYF
V: TRBV9
J: TRBJ2-5
size: -

CDR3: CASSQDRGQPSEGYTF
V: TRBV4-3
J: TRBJ1-2
size: once

CDR3: CASRPGGAGQPQHF
V: TRBV2
J: TRBJ1-5
size: -

CDR3: CSASPGGDRGLNTIYF
V: TRBV20-1
J: TRBJ1-3
size: -

CDR3: CASTTGAYNEQFF
V: TRBV7-8
J: TRBJ2-1
size: -

CDR3: CASSHPPWRDGYTF
V: TRBV4-1
J: TRBJ1-2
size: -

CDR3: CSVGDRVGTNEKLFF
V: TRBV29-1
J: TRBJ1-4
size: -

CDR3: CASSVRTGESPLHF
V: TRBV9
J: TRBJ1-6
size: -

CDR3: CASSHLPGGTGKPYGYTF
V: TRBV3-1/TRBV3-2
J: TRBJ1-2
size: -

CDR3: CATASGLSYEQYF
V: TRBV11-2
J: TRBJ2-7
size: -

CDR3: CASSLAGLAPPDTQYF
V: TRBV5-6
J: TRBJ2-3
size: -

CDR3: CASGGLLNTEAFF
V: TRBV2
J: TRBJ1-1
size: -

CDR3: CASRDGTSGSDTQYF
V: TRBV6-5
J: TRBJ2-3
size: once

CDR3: CASSPRDRGPGNTEAFF
V: TRBV4-2
J: TRBJ1-1
size: -

CDR3: CASSPWGNQETQYF
V: TRBV6-5
J: TRBJ2-5
size: -

CDR3: CASSQSMTGTGGYTF
V: TRBV3-1/TRBV3-2
J: TRBJ1-2
size: -

CDR3: CASSPAPFHEQYF
V: TRBV18
J: TRBJ2-7
size: once

CDR3: CATSSFPDSYEQYF
V: TRBV15
J: TRBJ2-7
size: -

CDR3: CASSVFEGNSHEQYF
V: TRBV7-9
J: TRBJ2-7
size: -

CDR3: CASSWTGPSGANVLTF
V: TRBV27
J: TRBJ2-6
size: once

CDR3: CASRFSLNTEAFF
V: TRBV18
J: TRBJ1-1
size: -

CDR3: CASSFSSGRAEYEQYF
V: TRBV27
J: TRBJ2-7
size: -

CDR3: CASSVTAGSYNEQFF
V: TRBV9
J: TRBJ2-1
size: -

CDR3: CASSLDRVSQFF
V: TRBV5-1
J: TRBJ2-1
size: -

CDR3: CASSGRDGNSNQPQHF
V: TRBV7-2
J: TRBJ1-5
size: -

CDR3: CAIGRGRDEKLFF
V: TRBV10-3
J: TRBJ1-4
size: -

CDR3: CASSLYLGEKLFF
V: TRBV5-1
J: TRBJ1-4
size: -

CDR3: CASRGGTGEKTQYF
V: TRBV2
J: TRBJ2-5
size: -

CDR3: CASSNDRPGYTF
V: TRBV7-9
J: TRBJ1-2
size: -

CDR3: CATSATDTRGANVLTF
V: TRBV24-1
J: TRBJ2-6
size: -

CDR3: CASSLVSSSYEQYF
V: TRBV5-1
J: TRBJ2-7
size: -

CDR3: CVRARPGQQNTEAFF
V: TRBV6-5
J: TRBJ1-1
size: -

CDR3: CASSTTRNSNQPQHF
V: TRBV19
J: TRBJ1-5
size: -

CDR3: CASSLVNGQSGEKLFF
V: TRBV5-1
J: TRBJ1-4
size: -

CDR3: CASSMGGYEQYF
V: TRBV19
J: TRBJ2-7
size: -

CDR3: CATSRDLGPSELFF
V: TRBV15
J: -
size: once

CDR3: CASSLDTGEGEKLFF
V: TRBV7-9
J: TRBJ1-4
size: -

CDR3: CASSQDRGNSPLHF
V: TRBV14
J: TRBJ1-6
size: -